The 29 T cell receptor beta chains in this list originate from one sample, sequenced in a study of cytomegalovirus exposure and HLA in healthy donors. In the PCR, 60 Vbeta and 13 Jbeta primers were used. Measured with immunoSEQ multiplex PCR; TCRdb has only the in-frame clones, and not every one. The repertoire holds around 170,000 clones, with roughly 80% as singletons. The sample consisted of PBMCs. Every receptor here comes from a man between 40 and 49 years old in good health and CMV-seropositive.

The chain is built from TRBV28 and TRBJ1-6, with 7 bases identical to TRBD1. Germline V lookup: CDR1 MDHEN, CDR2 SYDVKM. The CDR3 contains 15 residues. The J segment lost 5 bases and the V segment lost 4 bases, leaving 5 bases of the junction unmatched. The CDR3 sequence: CASSSTGTDNSPLHF. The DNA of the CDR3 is TGTGCCAGCAGTTCCACCGGGACAGATAATTCACCCCTCCACTTT.

Written as DNA, the CDR3 is TGTGCCAGCAGCCCCGGGGGAGACTACGAGCAGTACTTC. It encodes CASSPGGDYEQYF. The chain employs TRBV11-2 and TRBJ2-7; D is perhaps TRBD2 (6 bases). This CDR3 has 13 amino acids. The germline V gene encodes CDR1 SGHAT and CDR2 FQNNGV. Trimming removed 5 bases from V and 3 bases from J, with 11 bases in between.

The CDR3 DNA reads as TGTGCCAGCAGTGATTTCAGGGCGGTCGACGAGCAGTACTTC. Its protein is CASSDFRAVDEQYF. The chain is built from TRBV6-1 and TRBJ2-7; TRBD1 might be the D (5 bases). Per germline, CDR1 MNHNS and CDR2 SASEGT. V dropped 3 bases and J dropped 5 bases, with 14 bases sitting between them. This CDR3 contains 14 residues.

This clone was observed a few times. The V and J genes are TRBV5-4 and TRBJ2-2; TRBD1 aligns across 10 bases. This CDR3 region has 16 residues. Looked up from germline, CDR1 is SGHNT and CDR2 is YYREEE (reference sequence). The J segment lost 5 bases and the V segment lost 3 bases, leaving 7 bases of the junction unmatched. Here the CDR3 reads CASSSSRQGATGELFF. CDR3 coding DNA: TGTGCCAGCAGCTCATCCCGACAGGGGGCTACCGGGGAGCTGTTTTTT.

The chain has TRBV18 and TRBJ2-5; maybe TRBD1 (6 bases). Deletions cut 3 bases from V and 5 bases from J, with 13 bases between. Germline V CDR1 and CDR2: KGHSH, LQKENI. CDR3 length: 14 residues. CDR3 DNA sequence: TGTGCCAGCTCACCGCTCCCAAGGGGGGAGACCCAGTACTTC. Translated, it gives CASSPLPRGETQYF.

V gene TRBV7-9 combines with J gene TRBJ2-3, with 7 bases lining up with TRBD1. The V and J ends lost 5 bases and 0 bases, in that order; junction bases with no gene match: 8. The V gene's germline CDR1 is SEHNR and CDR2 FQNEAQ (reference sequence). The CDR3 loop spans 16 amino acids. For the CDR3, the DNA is TGTGCCAGCAGCCTTCGTTCGACAGGGAGCACAGATACGCAGTATTTT. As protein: CASSLRSTGSTDTQYF. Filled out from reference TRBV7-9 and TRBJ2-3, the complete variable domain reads DTGVSQNPRHKITKRGQNVTFRCDPISEHNRLYWYRQTLGQGPEFLTYFQNEAQLEKSRLLSDRFSAERPKGSFSTLEIQRTEQGDSAMYLCASSLRSTGSTDTQYFGPGTRLTVL.

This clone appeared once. CDR3 nucleotides: TGTGCCAGCAGCGTAGACTACAGGGGCTACAATGAGCAGTTCTTC. It yields the protein CASSVDYRGYNEQFF. The chain combines TRBV5-4 with TRBJ2-1; 7 nucleotides line up with TRBD1. This CDR3 has 15 residues. J was trimmed by 3 bases and V by 4 bases; bases with no gene match: 7. Germline CDR1 is SGHNT and CDR2 is YYREEE (reference sequence).

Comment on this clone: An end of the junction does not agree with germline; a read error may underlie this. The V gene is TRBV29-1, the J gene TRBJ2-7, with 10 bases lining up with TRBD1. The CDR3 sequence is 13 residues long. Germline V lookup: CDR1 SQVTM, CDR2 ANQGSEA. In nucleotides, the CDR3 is TGCAGCGCCAGAGGGACAGGGGCCTACGAGCGGTACTTC. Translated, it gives CSARGTGAYERYF.

For the CDR3, the DNA is TGTGCCAGCAGTTTCGGACTAGCGGGGGCCTCGGGCACAGATACGCAGTATTTT. Translating gives CASSFGLAGASGTDTQYF. The chain has TRBV27 and TRBJ2-3; 13 bases match TRBD2. This CDR3 comprises 18 residues. Trimming cost V 3 bases and J 1 base; bases outside gene matches: 7. CDR1 and CDR2 (germline): MNHEY, SMNVEV (reference sequence).

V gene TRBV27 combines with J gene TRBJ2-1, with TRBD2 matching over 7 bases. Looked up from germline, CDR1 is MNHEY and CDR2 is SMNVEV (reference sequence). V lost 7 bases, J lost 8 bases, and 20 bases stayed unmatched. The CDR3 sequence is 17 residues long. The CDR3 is CASTGGDSTSDPDEQFF. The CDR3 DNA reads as TGTGCCAGCACGGGGGGAGACAGTACCTCAGATCCCGATGAGCAGTTCTTC.

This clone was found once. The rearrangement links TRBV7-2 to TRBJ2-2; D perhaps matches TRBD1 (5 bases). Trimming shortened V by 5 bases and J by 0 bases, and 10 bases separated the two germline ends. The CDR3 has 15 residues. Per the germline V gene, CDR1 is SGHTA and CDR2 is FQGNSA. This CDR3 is CASSRDRANTGELFF. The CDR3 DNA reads TGTGCCAGCAGCCGAGACAGAGCGAACACCGGGGAGCTGTTTTTT.

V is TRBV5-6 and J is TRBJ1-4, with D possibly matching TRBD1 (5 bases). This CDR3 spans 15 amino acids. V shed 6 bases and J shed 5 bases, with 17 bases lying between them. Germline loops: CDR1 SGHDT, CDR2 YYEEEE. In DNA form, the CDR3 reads TGTGCCAGCAACTCAGGCCCCCGGGGGAATGAAAAACTGTTTTTT. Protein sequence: CASNSGPRGNEKLFF. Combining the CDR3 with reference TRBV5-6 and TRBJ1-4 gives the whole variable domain DAGVTQSPTHLIKTRGQQVTLRCSPKSGHDTVSWYQQALGQGPQFIFQYYEEEERQRGNFPDRFSGHQFPNYSSELNVNALLLGDSALYLCASNSGPRGNEKLFFGSGTQLSVL.

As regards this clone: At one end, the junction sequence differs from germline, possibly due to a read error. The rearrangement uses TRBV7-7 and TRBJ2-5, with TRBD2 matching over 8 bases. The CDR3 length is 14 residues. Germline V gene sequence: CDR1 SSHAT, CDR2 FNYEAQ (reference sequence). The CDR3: CASSRGVAGETQYF. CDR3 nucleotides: TGTGCTAGCAGCCGAGGGGTAGCGGGGGAGACCCAGTACTTC.

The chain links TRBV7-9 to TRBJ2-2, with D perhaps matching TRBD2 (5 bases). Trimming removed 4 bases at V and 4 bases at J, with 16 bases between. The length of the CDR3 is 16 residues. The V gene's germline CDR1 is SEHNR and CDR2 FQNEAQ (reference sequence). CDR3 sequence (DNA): TGTGCCAGCAGCTCACCGAGGGATTTCCCCACCGGGGAGCTGTTTTTT. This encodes CASSSPRDFPTGELFF.

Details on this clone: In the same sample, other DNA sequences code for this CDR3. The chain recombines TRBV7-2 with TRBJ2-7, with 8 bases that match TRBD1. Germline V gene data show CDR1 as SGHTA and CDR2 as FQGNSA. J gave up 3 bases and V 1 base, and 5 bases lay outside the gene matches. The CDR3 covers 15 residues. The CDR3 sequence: CASSLEWDRSYEQYF. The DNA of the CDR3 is TGTGCCAGCAGCTTAGAGTGGGACAGGAGCTACGAGCAGTACTTC. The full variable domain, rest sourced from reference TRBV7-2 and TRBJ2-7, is GAGVSQSPSNKVTEKGKDVELRCDPISGHTALYWYRQSLGQGLEFLIYFQGNSAPDKSGLPSDRFSAERTGGSVSTLTIQRTQQEDSAVYLCASSLEWDRSYEQYFGPGTRLTVT.

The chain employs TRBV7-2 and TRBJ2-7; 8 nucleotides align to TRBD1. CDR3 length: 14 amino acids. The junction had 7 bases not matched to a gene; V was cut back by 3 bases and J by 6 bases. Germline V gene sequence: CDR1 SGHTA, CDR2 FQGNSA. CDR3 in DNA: TGTGCCAGCAGCTTTCGCGCAGGGGGCTTCGAGCAGTACTTC. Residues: CASSFRAGGFEQYF.

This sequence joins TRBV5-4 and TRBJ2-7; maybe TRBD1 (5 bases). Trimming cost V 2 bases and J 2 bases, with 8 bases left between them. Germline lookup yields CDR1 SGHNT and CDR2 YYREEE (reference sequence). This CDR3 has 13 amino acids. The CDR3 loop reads CASSFRDPYEQYF. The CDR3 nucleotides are TGTGCCAGCAGCTTCAGGGATCCCTACGAGCAGTACTTC.

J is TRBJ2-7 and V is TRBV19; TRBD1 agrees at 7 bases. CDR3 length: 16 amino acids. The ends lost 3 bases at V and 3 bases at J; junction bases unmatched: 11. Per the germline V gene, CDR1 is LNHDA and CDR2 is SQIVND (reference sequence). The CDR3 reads CASSMRVEAGGYEQYF. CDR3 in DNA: TGTGCCAGTAGTATGAGGGTTGAGGCAGGGGGCTACGAGCAGTACTTC.

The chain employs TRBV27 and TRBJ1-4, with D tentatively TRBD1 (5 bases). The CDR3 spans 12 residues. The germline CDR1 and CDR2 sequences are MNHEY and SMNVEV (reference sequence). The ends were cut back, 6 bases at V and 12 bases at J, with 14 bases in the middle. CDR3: CASSPGVLELFF. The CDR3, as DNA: TGTGCCAGCAGCCCGGGGGTGTTGGAACTGTTTTTT.

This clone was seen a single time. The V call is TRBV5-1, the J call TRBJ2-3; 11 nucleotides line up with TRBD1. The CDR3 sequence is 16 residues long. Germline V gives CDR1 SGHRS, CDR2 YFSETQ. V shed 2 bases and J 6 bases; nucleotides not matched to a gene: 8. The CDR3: CASSLGQGAWGDTQYF. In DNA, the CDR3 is TGCGCCAGCAGCTTAGGACAGGGGGCGTGGGGTGATACGCAGTATTTT.

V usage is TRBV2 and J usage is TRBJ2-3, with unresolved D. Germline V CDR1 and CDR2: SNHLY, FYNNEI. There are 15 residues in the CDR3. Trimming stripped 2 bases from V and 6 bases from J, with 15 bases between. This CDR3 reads CASSEQQLATDTQYF. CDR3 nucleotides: TGTGCCAGCAGTGAACAACAGTTGGCGACGGATACGCAGTATTTT.

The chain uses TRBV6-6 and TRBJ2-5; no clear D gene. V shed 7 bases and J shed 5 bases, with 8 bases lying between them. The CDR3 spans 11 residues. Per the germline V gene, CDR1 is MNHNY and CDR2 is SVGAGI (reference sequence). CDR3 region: CASTLSETQYF. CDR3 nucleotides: TGTGCCAGCACCCTATCGGAGACCCAGTACTTC.

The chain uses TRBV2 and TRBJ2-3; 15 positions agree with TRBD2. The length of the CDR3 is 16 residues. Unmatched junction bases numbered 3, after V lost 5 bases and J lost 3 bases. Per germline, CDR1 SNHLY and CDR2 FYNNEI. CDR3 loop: CASSTGTSGGTDTQYF. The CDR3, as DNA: TGTGCCAGCAGTACCGGGACTAGCGGGGGGACAGATACGCAGTATTTT.

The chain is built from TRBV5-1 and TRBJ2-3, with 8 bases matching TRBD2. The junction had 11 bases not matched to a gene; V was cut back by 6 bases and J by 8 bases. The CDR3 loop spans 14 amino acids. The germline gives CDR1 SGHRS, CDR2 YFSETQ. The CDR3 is CASKVAGLRGTQYF. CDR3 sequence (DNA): TGCGCCAGCAAGGTAGCGGGGCTCCGGGGTACGCAGTATTTT. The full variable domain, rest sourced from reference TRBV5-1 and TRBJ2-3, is KAGVTQTPRYLIKTRGQQVTLSCSPISGHRSVSWYQQTPGQGLQFLFEYFSETQRNKGNFPGRFSGRQFSNSRSEMNVSTLELGDSALYLCASKVAGLRGTQYFGPGTRLTVL.

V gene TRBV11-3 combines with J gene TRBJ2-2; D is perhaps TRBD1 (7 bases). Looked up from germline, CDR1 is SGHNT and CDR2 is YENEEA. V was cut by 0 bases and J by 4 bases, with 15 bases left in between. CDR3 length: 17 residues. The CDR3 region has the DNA TGTGCCAGCAGCTTAGATCGCCTCAGGGGGGCCACCGGGGAGCTGTTTTTT. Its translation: CASSLDRLRGATGELFF.

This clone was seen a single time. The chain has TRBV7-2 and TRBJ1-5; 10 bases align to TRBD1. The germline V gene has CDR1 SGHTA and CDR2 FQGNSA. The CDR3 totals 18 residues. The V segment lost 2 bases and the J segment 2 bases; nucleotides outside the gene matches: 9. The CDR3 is CASSLLMSGTGGNQPQHF. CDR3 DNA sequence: TGTGCCAGCAGCTTACTAATGTCCGGGACAGGGGGCAATCAGCCCCAGCATTTT. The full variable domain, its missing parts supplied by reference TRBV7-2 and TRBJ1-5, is GAGVSQSPSNKVTEKGKDVELRCDPISGHTALYWYRQSLGQGLEFLIYFQGNSAPDKSGLPSDRFSAERTGGSVSTLTIQRTQQEDSAVYLCASSLLMSGTGGNQPQHFGDGTRLSIL.

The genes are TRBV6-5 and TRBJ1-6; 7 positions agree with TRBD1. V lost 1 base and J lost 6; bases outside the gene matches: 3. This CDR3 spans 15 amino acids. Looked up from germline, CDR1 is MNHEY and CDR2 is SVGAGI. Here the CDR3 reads CASSYFNRGNSPLHF. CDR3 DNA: TGTGCCAGCAGTTACTTCAACAGGGGTAATTCACCCCTCCACTTT.

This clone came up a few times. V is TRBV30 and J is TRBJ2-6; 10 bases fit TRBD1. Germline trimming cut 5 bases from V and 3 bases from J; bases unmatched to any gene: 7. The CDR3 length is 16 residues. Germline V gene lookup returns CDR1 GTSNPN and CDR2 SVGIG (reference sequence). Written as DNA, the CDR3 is TGTGCCTGGGTTCGACAGGGGGCGCGTGGGGCCAACGTCCTGACTTTC. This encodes CAWVRQGARGANVLTF.

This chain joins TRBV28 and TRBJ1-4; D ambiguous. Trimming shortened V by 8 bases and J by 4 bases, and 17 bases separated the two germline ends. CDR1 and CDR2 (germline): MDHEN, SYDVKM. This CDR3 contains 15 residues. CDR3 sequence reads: CASLSVTGYNEKLFF. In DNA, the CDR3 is TGTGCCAGCCTTTCGGTGACGGGATATAATGAAAAACTGTTTTTT.